A single sample is the source of the 15 T cell receptor beta chains below, sequenced in a study of OX40 agonist ivuxolimab in advanced cancers. TCRdb's copy holds only in-frame clones and misses some; the assay was immunoSEQ multiplex PCR. The sample holds 35,000 to 55,000 clones; around four fifths are singletons and the top ten take about 2%. This sample comprised CD4+ or CD8+ T cells sorted from blood, obtained in a trial of the OX40 agonist ivuxolimab. These receptors came from an adult with an advanced solid tumor such as melanoma, head and neck, liver or kidney cancer.

The genes are TRBV10-1 and TRBJ2-7, with D uncertain. Between the trimmed V and J ends, which lost 2 bases and 7 bases, there was a span of 9 bases. Germline loops: CDR1 WNHNN, CDR2 SYGVQD (reference sequence). The CDR3 loop spans 12 amino acids. CDR3 region: CASSEPAQEQYF. Written as DNA, the CDR3 is TGCGCCAGCAGTGAGCCGGCGCAGGAGCAGTACTTC.

CDR3 sequence (DNA): TGTGCCAGCAGCTTAGAGTCCCAGGGCTTACGCTACACCTTC. It specifies CASSLESQGLRYTF. The chain recombines TRBV11-2 with TRBJ1-2; possibly TRBD1 for D (5 bases). This CDR3 contains 14 residues. With 0 bases removed from V and 9 bases from J, the gap between germline ends came to 14 bases. In germline, CDR1 is SGHAT, CDR2 FQNNGV.

This sequence joins TRBV28 and TRBJ1-2; no definite D call. Germline V gives CDR1 MDHEN, CDR2 SYDVKM. This CDR3 has 13 residues. The V end was cut by 7 bases, the J end by 6 bases, with 15 bases between. CDR3 protein: CASKSGDRNGYTF. The CDR3 nucleotides read TGTGCCAGCAAGTCCGGGGATAGGAATGGCTACACCTTC.

J is TRBJ2-3 and V is TRBV7-2; TRBD2 matches at 7 bases. This CDR3 is 13 amino acids long. The germline V gene encodes CDR1 SGHTA and CDR2 FQGNSA. The J segment lost 4 bases and the V segment lost 5 bases, leaving 3 bases of the junction unmatched. The DNA for the CDR3 is TGTGCCAGCAGCACGGGACTATCAGATACGCAGTATTTT. Its protein is CASSTGLSDTQYF.

This chain uses TRBV5-4 with TRBJ2-1; TRBD2 agrees at 7 bases. The length of the CDR3 is 16 residues. From germline, CDR1 is SGHNT and CDR2 YYREEE (reference sequence). J lost 4 bases, V lost 1 base, and 8 bases had no gene match. CDR3 nucleotide sequence: TGTGCCAGCAGCTTGTTTGGGACTAACTTATACAATGAGCAGTTCTTC. Its protein product is CASSLFGTNLYNEQFF. Together with reference TRBV5-4 and TRBJ2-1, the CDR3 gives the full variable domain: ETGVTQSPTHLIKTRGQQVTLRCSSQSGHNTVSWYQQALGQGPQFIFQYYREEENGRGNFPPRFSGLQFPNYSSELNVNALELDDSALYLCASSLFGTNLYNEQFFGPGTRLTVL.

The genes are TRBV7-9 and TRBJ1-1, with 12 positions matching TRBD1. The CDR3 consists of 15 residues. Germline CDR1 SEHNR, CDR2 FQNEAQ (reference sequence). V gave up 3 bases and J gave up 5 bases; unmatched junction bases: 4. CDR3 loop: CASSLRDRGRTEAFF. The DNA for the CDR3 is TGTGCCAGCAGCTTGAGGGACAGGGGGCGGACTGAAGCTTTCTTT.

CDR3 sequence: CASSSSGRLDIQYF. DNA of the CDR3: TGTGCCAGCAGTTCTAGCGGGAGGTTGGACATTCAGTACTTC. This chain joins TRBV28 and TRBJ2-4; 11 nucleotides match TRBD2. V trimming: 4 bases; J trimming: 8 bases; junction bases outside the gene matches: 4. The V gene's germline CDR1 is MDHEN and CDR2 SYDVKM. The CDR3 contains 14 residues.

This chain uses TRBV5-6 with TRBJ1-2; D may be TRBD1 (5 bases). V was pared by 4 bases and J by 2 bases, with 21 bases between. CDR1 is SGHDT and CDR2 is YYEEEE in the germline V gene. This CDR3 is 17 amino acids long. The chain's CDR3 is CASSEGTWGSRNYGYTF. CDR3 DNA: TGTGCCAGCAGCGAGGGGACCTGGGGCTCGAGGAACTATGGCTACACCTTC. The whole variable domain, remainder taken from reference TRBV5-6 and TRBJ1-2, is DAGVTQSPTHLIKTRGQQVTLRCSPKSGHDTVSWYQQALGQGPQFIFQYYEEEERQRGNFPDRFSGHQFPNYSSELNVNALLLGDSALYLCASSEGTWGSRNYGYTFGSGTRLTVV.

This chain connects TRBV5-4 to TRBJ2-7; D remains ambiguous. The CDR3 is 14 residues long. V was shortened by 0 bases and J by 2 bases, with 9 bases between the two germline ends. The germline V gene has CDR1 SGHNT and CDR2 YYREEE (reference sequence). This CDR3 reads CASSLEPQAYEQYF. CDR3 in DNA: TGTGCCAGCAGCTTGGAACCTCAAGCCTACGAGCAGTACTTC.

V usage is TRBV18 and J usage is TRBJ2-5; perhaps D is TRBD1 or TRBD2 (5 bases each). Germline values: CDR1 KGHSH, CDR2 LQKENI. V lost 2 bases to trimming and J lost 0 bases, with 10 bases between them. The CDR3 is 15 amino acids. The CDR3 DNA follows: TGTGCCAGCTCACCATTCATGGGGGACCAAGAGACCCAGTACTTC. This encodes CASSPFMGDQETQYF.

The chain recombines TRBV11-2 with TRBJ2-1, with D perhaps TRBD2 (5 bases). This CDR3 has 13 residues. Trimming removed 6 bases from V and 6 bases from J, with 12 bases in between. CDR1 is SGHAT, CDR2 FQNNGV, per germline. The CDR3 nucleotides read TGTGCCAGCAGGGCCGGCGGGCGCAATGAGCAGTTCTTC. Its protein product is CASRAGGRNEQFF.

The rearrangement links TRBV5-1 to TRBJ2-7, with a possible D match to TRBD2 (6 bases). Germline values: CDR1 SGHRS, CDR2 YFSETQ. This CDR3 is 12 amino acids long. V shed 4 bases and J shed 6 bases, with 11 bases lying between them. CDR3 sequence: CASSHSEGEQYF. The CDR3 region has the DNA TGCGCCAGCAGCCACTCGGAGGGCGAGCAGTACTTC. The variable domain in full, with the rest retrieved from reference TRBV5-1 and TRBJ2-7, is KAGVTQTPRYLIKTRGQQVTLSCSPISGHRSVSWYQQTPGQGLQFLFEYFSETQRNKGNFPGRFSGRQFSNSRSEMNVSTLELGDSALYLCASSHSEGEQYFGPGTRLTVT.

The chain links TRBV19 to TRBJ1-6, with D maybe TRBD1 (5 bases). The CDR3 is 12 amino acids. Between the trimmed V and J ends, which lost 3 bases and 14 bases, there was a span of 11 bases. Per germline, CDR1 LNHDA and CDR2 SQIVND (reference sequence). The CDR3 DNA is TGTGCCAGTAGTATCCGGGGGGAAGCCCTCCACTTT. Encoded protein: CASSIRGEALHF.

The chain recombines TRBV28 with TRBJ2-5; D is unresolved. The V end lost 7 bases, the J end lost 5 bases, and 8 bases lay between the germline ends. The germline V gene encodes CDR1 MDHEN and CDR2 SYDVKM. The CDR3 totals 11 residues. The CDR3 loop is CASIEGETQYF. In nucleotides, the CDR3 is TGTGCCAGCATCGAAGGGGAGACCCAGTACTTC.

The gene calls are TRBV18 and TRBJ2-5; D may be TRBD2 (5 bases). The CDR3 is 15 residues long. V lost 6 bases and J 2 bases, leaving 16 bases between the germline ends. CDR1 KGHSH and CDR2 LQKENI come from the germline V gene. The CDR3 DNA reads TGTGCCAGCTCGCCCGGAGGAAGCGGTCAAGAGACCCAGTACTTC. It is translated as CASSPGGSGQETQYF.